This TCR beta chain was sequenced during a study of technical replicates of blood from several donors. The repertoire was sequenced with immunoSEQ multiplex PCR; TCRdb's copy has only in-frame clones and lacks some. The repertoire holds 60,000 to 80,000 clones, with 85% to 95% as singletons. The CDR3 has 13 residues. Germline assignment: CDR1 SEHNR and CDR2 FQNEAQ (reference sequence). With 5 bases removed from V and 5 bases from J, the gap between germline ends came to 10 bases. The sequencing input was T cells isolated from PBMCs. The TCR comes from a human donor in good health. The chain uses TRBV7-9 and TRBJ2-1, with D tentatively TRBD1 (6 bases). CDR3 nucleotide sequence: TGTGCCAGCAGCGGGGACATCCACAATGAGCAGTTCTTC. As protein: CASSGDIHNEQFF. Variable domain in full (rest from reference TRBV7-9 and TRBJ2-1): DTGVSQNPRHKITKRGQNVTFRCDPISEHNRLYWYRQTLGQGPEFLTYFQNEAQLEKSRLLSDRFSAERPKGSFSTLEIQRTEQGDSAMYLCASSGDIHNEQFFGPGTRLTVL.